Listed here are 18 T cell receptor beta chains from one sample, sequenced in a study of T cells in Graves' hyperthyroidism and ophthalmopathy. RNA transcripts were the template for amplifying TCR beta CDR3 regions. RT-PCR in the first round (using the HTBI primer set) targeted the TCR CDR3. Each CDR3 protein gets one entry after TCRdb re-called the multiplex PCR reads with MiXCR. The table includes some 200,000 distinct CDR3 sequences, about 15% detected once. The specimen sequenced was blood. The receptors shown here come from a man aged 50 or older with Graves' hyperthyroidism.

J is TRBJ2-1 and V is TRBV6-2 or TRBV6-3; 12 bases are shared with TRBD2. Germline V CDR1 and CDR2: MNHEY, SVGEGT. There are 24 residues in the CDR3. Germline trimming cut 2 bases from V and 0 bases from J; bases unmatched to any gene: 23. The CDR3 bases are TGTGCCAGCAGTTACCCAACCGGACTAGCGGGATCCCGCCTTTCAAAAAGCTCCTACAATGAGCAGTTCTTC. Residues: CASSYPTGLAGSRLSKSSYNEQFF.

This clonotype appeared once. V and J are TRBV5-1 and TRBJ2-1; 7 bases align to TRBD2. From germline, CDR1 is SGHRS and CDR2 YFSETQ. The ends lost 0 bases at V and 8 bases at J; junction bases unmatched: 8. There are 15 residues in the CDR3. DNA of the CDR3: TGCGCCAGCAGCTTGGGGACGGCGGGAGTAGATGAGCAGTTCTTC. Protein product: CASSLGTAGVDEQFF.

This clonotype occurred many times. The V and J genes are TRBV7-3 and TRBJ1-3; the D is unclear. Germline CDR1 is SGHTA and CDR2 is FQGTGA. The CDR3 has 16 amino acids. Trimming took off 2 bases at V and 0 bases at J, with 11 bases between the two ends. CDR3 DNA: TGTGCCAGCAGCTTAGCCCCCCTGGGCTCTGGAAACACCATATATTTT. Protein: CASSLAPLGSGNTIYF. Based on the CDR3 plus reference TRBV7-3 and TRBJ1-3, the full variable domain is GAGVSQTPSNKVTEKGKYVELRCDPISGHTALYWYRQSLGQGPEFLIYFQGTGAADDSGLPNDRFFAVRPEGSVSTLKIQRTERGDSAVYLCASSLAPLGSGNTIYFGEGSWLTVV.

This clonotype was recorded at least ten times. V usage is TRBV18 and J usage is TRBJ2-1, with TRBD2 matching 10 bases. V was pared by 1 base and J by 9 bases, with 6 bases of the junction left unmatched. This CDR3 has 15 amino acids. Per the germline V gene, CDR1 is KGHSH and CDR2 is LQKENI. The CDR3 spells CASSPQSGRVTEQFF. The CDR3 region has the DNA TGTGCCAGCTCACCACAGAGCGGGAGGGTTACTGAGCAGTTCTTC.

Many counts were recorded for this clonotype. V is TRBV2 and J is TRBJ2-7, with D perhaps TRBD1 (5 bases). Germline assignment: CDR1 SNHLY and CDR2 FYNNEI. The CDR3 loop spans 14 amino acids. The V end was cut by 5 bases, the J end by 0 bases, with 11 bases between. As DNA, the CDR3 is TGTGCCAGCAGTACCCGACAGAACTCCTACGAGCAGTACTTC. It encodes CASSTRQNSYEQYF.

Ten or more counts support this clonotype. This chain connects TRBV3-1 to TRBJ2-7; tentative D call: TRBD2 (6 bases). V lost 4 bases to trimming and J lost 6 bases, with 10 bases between them. CDR3 size: 12 residues. Germline V gives CDR1 LGHDT, CDR2 YNNKEL (reference sequence). CDR3 in amino acids: CASSLRDFEQYF. The CDR3 DNA follows: TGTGCCAGCAGCCTCCGGGACTTCGAGCAGTACTTC.

This clonotype came up a few times. In nucleotides, the CDR3 is TGTGCCAGCAGGTCAGAGATCGGTGAGGATGGCTACACCTTC. It yields the protein CASRSEIGEDGYTF. This chain uses TRBV5-4 with TRBJ1-2; D gene unclear. Germline assignment: CDR1 SGHNT and CDR2 YYREEE (reference sequence). Trimming left V 5 bases short and J 6 bases short, with 17 bases between. The CDR3 sequence is 14 residues long.

The sample holds many counts of this clonotype. J is TRBJ1-5 and V is TRBV6-1; weak D call: TRBD1 (5 bases). The CDR3 contains 13 residues. V gave up 1 base and J gave up 7 bases, with 8 bases separating them. Germline V gene lookup returns CDR1 MNHNS and CDR2 SASEGT. The CDR3 nucleotides read TGTGCCAGCAGTGAAGTCAGGGACCAGCCCCAGCATTTT. It specifies CASSEVRDQPQHF.

This clonotype was observed at least ten times. V gene TRBV7-9 combines with J gene TRBJ1-1; D is undetermined. Trimming removed 5 bases at V and 0 bases at J, with 16 bases between. This CDR3 region has 16 residues. Looked up from germline, CDR1 is SEHNR and CDR2 is FQNEAQ (reference sequence). CDR3 region: CASSKTLIRVNTEAFF. DNA for the CDR3: TGTGCCAGCAGCAAAACGCTTATTAGAGTGAACACTGAAGCTTTCTTT.

There are a few counts of this clonotype. The chain is built from TRBV2 and TRBJ2-7, with 8 bases fitting TRBD1. Germline trimming cut 8 bases from V and 3 bases from J; bases unmatched to any gene: 12. Germline CDR1 SNHLY, CDR2 FYNNEI. There are 15 residues in the CDR3. The CDR3, as DNA: TGTGCCAGCGCTAGGGACAGGTCAGGAGGCTACGAGCAGTACTTC. It yields the protein CASARDRSGGYEQYF.

The V gene is TRBV6-2 or TRBV6-3, the J gene TRBJ1-1; 11 bases map to TRBD1. V was pared by 6 bases and J by 1 base, with 4 bases of the junction left unmatched. CDR3 length: 15 residues. Germline V lookup: CDR1 MNHEY, CDR2 SVGEGT. CDR3 sequence: CASRPGTGGNTEAFF. The CDR3 DNA follows: TGTGCCAGCAGGCCGGGGACAGGGGGGAACACTGAAGCTTTCTTT.

This clonotype appeared many times. This chain links TRBV7-9 with TRBJ2-5; D unclear. V was trimmed by 1 base and J by 3 bases, leaving 6 bases between them. Germline V gene data show CDR1 as SEHNR and CDR2 as FQNEAQ (reference sequence). The CDR3 totals 13 residues. The CDR3 DNA sequence: TGTGCCAGCAGCTTAGTTGCGGAAGAGACCCAGTACTTC. Protein product: CASSLVAEETQYF.

This clonotype came up many times. The chain combines TRBV5-1 with TRBJ2-2; 12 positions match TRBD2. J gave up 0 bases and V 0 bases, and 3 bases lay outside the gene matches. Germline values: CDR1 SGHRS, CDR2 YFSETQ. There are 18 residues in the CDR3. The CDR3 coding sequence is TGCGCCAGCAGCTTGGCCACTAGCGGGAGGCCGAACACCGGGGAGCTGTTTTTT. It is translated as CASSLATSGRPNTGELFF.

The chain uses TRBV6-5 and TRBJ1-1, with D maybe TRBD1 (5 bases). The germline V gene has CDR1 MNHEY and CDR2 SVGAGI. V lost 0 bases and J 3 bases, leaving 11 bases between the germline ends. The CDR3 spans 15 residues. As DNA, the CDR3 is TGTGCCAGCAGTTACTCGGGGCCGGTCCACACTGAAGCTTTCTTT. Translation: CASSYSGPVHTEAFF.

The chain is built from TRBV28 and TRBJ2-2; D is possibly TRBD2 (5 bases). The germline gives CDR1 MDHEN, CDR2 SYDVKM. This CDR3 has 14 residues. V lost 5 bases, J lost 6 bases, and 13 bases lay in between. The CDR3 loop is CASSETSGSGELFF. The CDR3 DNA sequence: TGTGCCAGCAGTGAGACTTCGGGGTCCGGGGAGCTGTTTTTT.

This clonotype has more than one count but fewer than ten. V is TRBV6-6 and J is TRBJ1-1; D is undetermined. The CDR3 loop spans 17 amino acids. The V end lost 2 bases, the J end lost 1 base, and 17 bases lay between the germline ends. CDR1 and CDR2 (germline): MNHNY, SVGAGI (reference sequence). The DNA of the CDR3 is TGTGCCAGCAGTTACACAGTTTTATTCACCTCGAACACTGAAGCTTTCTTT. This sequence encodes CASSYTVLFTSNTEAFF.

This clonotype was counted at least ten times. This rearrangement joins TRBV3-1 to TRBJ1-1; 11 positions match TRBD1. This CDR3 has 16 residues. Germline V lookup: CDR1 LGHDT, CDR2 YNNKEL (reference sequence). Germline trimming cut 2 bases from V and 5 bases from J; bases unmatched to any gene: 7. The CDR3 DNA reads TGTGCCAGCAGCCAACGGGACAGGGGGTTTATAACTGAAGCTTTCTTT. It translates to CASSQRDRGFITEAFF.

This clonotype has at least ten counts. A junction boundary mismatches the germline segment, possibly from a read error. The chain employs TRBV18 and TRBJ1-1; D is perhaps TRBD1 (5 bases). Germline V CDR1 and CDR2: KGHSH, LQKENI. There are 19 residues in the CDR3. Here the CDR3 reads CASSPLNRDGLSMNTEAFF. The CDR3 coding sequence is TGTGCCAGCTCGCCACTTAACCGGGACGGCTTGTCAATGAACACTGAAGCTTTCTTT.